In this sample, the clone carrying this T cell receptor (beta chain) turned up a few times. Its antigen is unknown. The data stem from a study of post-analysis software for immune sequencing data. Prepared libraries of TCR beta cDNA carried unique molecular identifiers. From the PCR reads, TCRdb called clonotypes with MiXCR, one entry per CDR3 protein. The sample consists of hundreds of thousands of distinct CDR3 sequences, about 53% of them appearing once. The CDR3 length is 14 residues. Germline values: CDR1 SQVTM, CDR2 ANQGSEA. With V trimmed by 5 bases and J by 3 bases, 7 bases remained unmatched. Study-wide points: Among a few TRBV segments more frequent in patients than controls were TRBV5-6, TRBV5-1 and TRBV20-1.

The sample comprised blood. The chain carries TRBV29-1 and TRBJ2-7, with 10 positions matching TRBD2. The source is a girl between 10 and 17 years old with multiple sclerosis. In nucleotides, the CDR3 is TGCAGCGTTTATGTGGCTAGCGGGAGCTACGAGCAGTACTTC. Its protein is CSVYVASGSYEQYF.